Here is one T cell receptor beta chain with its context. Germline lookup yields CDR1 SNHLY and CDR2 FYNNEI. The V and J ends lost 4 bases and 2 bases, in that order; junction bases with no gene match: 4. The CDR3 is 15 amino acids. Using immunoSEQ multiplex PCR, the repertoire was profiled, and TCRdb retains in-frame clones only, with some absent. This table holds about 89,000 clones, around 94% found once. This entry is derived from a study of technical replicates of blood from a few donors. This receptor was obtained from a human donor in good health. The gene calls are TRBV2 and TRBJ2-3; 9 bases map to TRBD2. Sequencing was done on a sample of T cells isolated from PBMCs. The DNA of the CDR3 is TGTGCCAGCAGTGTTCGGACTAGCGCCACAGATACGCAGTATTTT. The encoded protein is CASSVRTSATDTQYF.